These 21 T cell receptor beta chains were all obtained from the same sample, sequenced in a study of T cell changes during pregnancy in multiple sclerosis (dated by TCRdb to the late 2010s). Libraries were built with the immunoSEQ multiplex PCR assay. TCRdb re-hosts the immuneACCESS table, in-frame sequences only. Its copies lack some clones; in the studies checked, an unresolved V gene accounts for under half of them, and the cause for the rest is not known. This sample holds some 70,000 clones; 90% were observed only once. The top ten clonotypes cover around 1.6% of the sample. The sample was peripheral blood, taken in the third trimester of pregnancy. The receptors here all came from a female donor with multiple sclerosis, enrolled in a pregnancy study.

The chain has TRBV5-4 and TRBJ2-3; D not certain. Per the germline V gene, CDR1 is SGHNT and CDR2 is YYREEE (reference sequence). Deletions cut 2 bases from V and 2 bases from J, with 15 bases between. The CDR3 runs to 16 residues. The CDR3: CASSLVRDIHTDTQYF. The DNA of the CDR3 is TGTGCCAGCAGCTTAGTTCGCGACATCCACACAGATACGCAGTATTTT.

This chain connects TRBV5-6 to TRBJ2-1, with TRBD2 as a possible D gene (6 bases). This CDR3 has 17 amino acids. The V gene lost 0 bases and the J gene lost 0 bases, with 13 bases spanning the gap. CDR1 is SGHDT and CDR2 is YYEEEE in the germline V gene. CDR3 sequence (DNA): TGTGCCAGCAGCTTGGGGCTAGCGTCTAGCTCCTACAATGAGCAGTTCTTC. Protein product: CASSLGLASSSYNEQFF.

The chain uses TRBV7-3 and TRBJ1-3; D gene uncertain. CDR3 length equals 12 residues. V lost 5 bases, J lost 3 bases, and 5 bases lay in between. Germline CDR1 reads SGHTA; CDR2 reads FQGTGA. CDR3 in amino acids: CASSPDGNTIYF. The CDR3 DNA reads as TGTGCCAGCAGCCCAGATGGAAACACCATATATTTT.

This sequence joins TRBV9 and TRBJ2-5; the D gene is possibly TRBD1 (5 bases). This CDR3 comprises 14 residues. The V end lost 4 bases, the J end lost 1 base, and 11 bases lay between the germline ends. CDR1 is SGDLS, CDR2 YYNGEE, per germline. Here the CDR3 reads CASSNGQFQETQYF. Here the CDR3 DNA reads TGTGCCAGCAGCAACGGACAATTCCAAGAGACCCAGTACTTC.

The rearrangement uses TRBV19 and TRBJ1-4, with 7 bases identical to TRBD1. The germline gives CDR1 LNHDA, CDR2 SQIVND (reference sequence). V shed 7 bases and J 0 bases; nucleotides not matched to a gene: 5. CDR3 size: 15 residues. CDR3 sequence reads: CASTDRASTNEKLFF. The CDR3 DNA follows: TGTGCCAGTACCGACAGGGCCTCAACTAATGAAAAACTGTTTTTT.

The chain joins TRBV5-1 to TRBJ1-2; D is unclear. This CDR3 is built from 14 residues. Germline V gives CDR1 SGHRS, CDR2 YFSETQ. V lost 1 base, J lost 4 bases, and 11 bases lay in between. This CDR3 reads CASSLSPPGYGYTF. CDR3 bases: TGCGCCAGCAGCTTGTCGCCGCCCGGCTATGGCTACACCTTC.

The chain joins TRBV27 to TRBJ1-5; D is unclear. CDR1 and CDR2 (germline): MNHEY, SMNVEV (reference sequence). The CDR3 runs to 12 residues. The ends were cut back, 5 bases at V and 0 bases at J, with 2 bases in the middle. In DNA, the CDR3 is TGTGCCAGCAGTCATAGCAATCAGCCCCAGCATTTT. This encodes CASSHSNQPQHF.

J is TRBJ2-5 and V is TRBV5-4; a possible D gene is TRBD2 (5 bases). The J call may be mistaken, given a closer DNA end match to TRBJ2-7. CDR1 SGHNT and CDR2 YYREEE come from the germline V gene (reference sequence). The CDR3 consists of 15 residues. The CDR3 sequence: CASSLLSDPPYEQYF. The CDR3 DNA reads as TGTGCCAGCAGCTTGCTTAGCGACCCCCCCTACGAGCAGTACTTC.

The rearrangement joins TRBV5-1 to TRBJ2-2; D is perhaps TRBD2 (7 bases). The CDR3 contains 14 residues. CDR1 is SGHRS, CDR2 YFSETQ, per germline. V lost 4 bases to trimming and J lost 7 bases, with 14 bases between them. As DNA, the CDR3 is TGCGCCAGCAGCGTCCAGGGGAGGGTCGGGGAGCTGTTTTTT. Protein sequence: CASSVQGRVGELFF.

The chain combines TRBV11-1 with TRBJ1-2, with 10 positions matching TRBD1. This CDR3 region has 15 residues. The ends lost 3 bases at V and 4 bases at J; junction bases unmatched: 5. Germline-derived CDR1 and CDR2 are SGHAT and FQDESV (reference sequence). CDR3 nucleotide sequence: TGTGCCAGCAGCTTCACCGGGACAGGGGCCTATGGCTACACCTTC. Translated: CASSFTGTGAYGYTF.

The J gene is TRBJ2-1, the V gene TRBV19, with TRBD2 matching over 10 bases. The CDR3 has 18 amino acids. Trimming took 5 bases from V and 6 from J; bases not matched to a gene: 16. Germline V gene lookup returns CDR1 LNHDA and CDR2 SQIVND (reference sequence). This chain's CDR3 is CASSPVSSGRFLGNEQFF. CDR3 nucleotides: TGTGCCAGTAGTCCAGTCAGTAGCGGGAGGTTCTTGGGCAATGAGCAGTTCTTC.

The chain joins TRBV7-2 to TRBJ1-4; D possibly corresponds to TRBD1 (6 bases). Trimming left V 2 bases short and J 4 bases short, with 20 bases between. The CDR3 consists of 18 residues. CDR1 SGHTA and CDR2 FQGNSA come from the germline V gene. The CDR3 region has the DNA TGTGCCAGCAGCTTACCACCAGGACAGACTTCAAATAATGAAAAACTGTTTTTT. This sequence encodes CASSLPPGQTSNNEKLFF.

The V and J genes are TRBV18 and TRBJ1-5; no firm D call. This CDR3 spans 15 amino acids. In germline, CDR1 is KGHSH, CDR2 LQKENI. V dropped 3 bases and J dropped 3 bases, with 12 bases sitting between them. Here the CDR3 DNA reads TGTGCCAGCTCACCCCCCGGACTGACCAATCAGCCCCAGCATTTT. It codes for CASSPPGLTNQPQHF.

V and J are TRBV7-9 and TRBJ2-2; 8 positions agree with TRBD1. The V segment lost 4 bases and the J segment 1 base; nucleotides outside the gene matches: 14. This CDR3 comprises 19 residues. Looked up from germline, CDR1 is SEHNR and CDR2 is FQNEAQ (reference sequence). CDR3 region: CASSYTILPGTGNTGELFF. CDR3 in DNA: TGTGCCAGCAGCTATACAATATTGCCCGGGACAGGGAACACCGGGGAGCTGTTTTTT.

The chain is built from TRBV19 and TRBJ2-3; D is unclear. Deletions cut 3 bases from V and 4 bases from J, with 8 bases between. Germline CDR1 is LNHDA and CDR2 is SQIVND (reference sequence). CDR3 length: 13 amino acids. CDR3 sequence (DNA): TGTGCCAGTAGTATGAGGTATTCAGATACGCAGTATTTT. Translating it yields CASSMRYSDTQYF. Full variable domain (missing parts from reference TRBV19 and TRBJ2-3): DGGITQSPKYLFRKEGQNVTLSCEQNLNHDAMYWYRQDPGQGLRLIYYSQIVNDFQKGDIAEGYSVSREKKESFPLTVTSAQKNPTAFYLCASSMRYSDTQYFGPGTRLTVL.

J is TRBJ2-7 and V is TRBV29-1; 8 bases are shared with TRBD1. The CDR3 consists of 13 residues. The V gene's germline CDR1 is SQVTM and CDR2 ANQGSEA. Unmatched junction bases numbered 8, after V lost 4 bases and J lost 6 bases. The CDR3 region has the DNA TGCAGCGTTGTTCGCGACAGGGGAGCCGAGCAGTACTTC. It specifies CSVVRDRGAEQYF.

This chain links TRBV7-2 with TRBJ2-1, with D tentatively TRBD1 (5 bases). From germline, CDR1 is SGHTA and CDR2 FQGNSA. This CDR3 contains 13 residues. Trimming removed 7 bases from V and 8 bases from J, with 15 bases in between. CDR3 DNA sequence: TGTGCCAGCACCCGGACCCCCAGGGATGAGCAGTTCTTC. This gives the protein CASTRTPRDEQFF.

The chain employs TRBV7-8 and TRBJ1-5, with D maybe TRBD1 (5 bases). This CDR3 is 16 amino acids long. Germline V gene data show CDR1 as SGHVS and CDR2 as FQNEAQ. The V end was cut by 5 bases, the J end by 0 bases, with 14 bases between. Here the CDR3 reads CASSRVGLNSNQPQHF. CDR3 DNA sequence: TGTGCCAGCAGCCGGGTGGGACTAAATAGCAATCAGCCCCAGCATTTT.

V is TRBV19 and J is TRBJ2-3; TRBD1 matches at 8 bases. Per the germline V gene, CDR1 is LNHDA and CDR2 is SQIVND (reference sequence). The CDR3 loop spans 13 amino acids. V shed 8 bases and J 4 bases; nucleotides not matched to a gene: 5. The DNA for the CDR3 is TGTGCCAGTGCCGGGACAGGAGCAGATACGCAGTATTTT. This gives the protein CASAGTGADTQYF.

The V and J genes are TRBV10-3 and TRBJ1-2, with 9 bases aligning to TRBD1. The CDR3 runs 16 residues. From germline, CDR1 is ENHRY and CDR2 SYGVKD. V gave up 5 bases and J gave up 0 bases; unmatched junction bases: 7. This chain's CDR3 is CAISPGTGNPNYGYTF. The DNA of the CDR3 is TGTGCCATCAGTCCCGGGACAGGGAACCCTAACTATGGCTACACCTTC.

V is TRBV10-1 and J is TRBJ2-1; 9 nucleotides agree with TRBD2. This CDR3 is 12 amino acids long. The germline V gene encodes CDR1 WNHNN and CDR2 SYGVQD (reference sequence). V dropped 10 bases and J dropped 6; count of bases not matched to a gene: 4. The CDR3 DNA follows: TGCGCCACCGGGACTAGCTTCAATGAGCAGTTCTTC. Protein product: CATGTSFNEQFF.